This paragraph covers one T cell receptor (beta chain) sequence. Antigen unknown. The time point is: 2015-2016 season, pre-vaccination. This sample was taken from a study of follicular helper T cells after annual influenza vaccination. Across the study: Sampling occurred days 0, 7 and 28 after each influenza vaccination. Some donors were sampled over the 2013-2014, 2014-2015 and 2015-2016 vaccinations. Notes on the study in general: Day 7 ICOS+CD38+ clones later appeared mostly in ICOS-CD38- cTfh. Recurrent ICOS+CD38+ cTfh clonotypes included tetramer and AIM influenza-specific ones.

The germline V gene has CDR1 SEHNR and CDR2 FQNEAQ (reference sequence). With 3 bases clipped from V and 1 base from J, the junction kept 1 base outside the gene matches. The CDR3 length is 14 residues. Assay used: immunoSEQ multiplex PCR; TCRdb lists only in-frame clones, some missing. The table records some 5,900 clones, roughly 82% of them present only once. The clonotype was recovered from an adult who received the influenza vaccine. This chain links TRBV7-9 with TRBJ2-5; TRBD1 matches 8 bases. The sequences come from CXCR5- memory CD4+ T cells sorted from blood, collected on the day of influenza vaccination. CDR3 in amino acids: CASSFGTGQETQYF. The DNA of the CDR3 is TGTGCCAGCAGCTTCGGGACAGGCCAAGAGACCCAGTACTTC.